This TCR beta chain is from a study of blood T cell repertoires in COVID-19. This CDR3 is built from 15 residues. Germline CDR1 SGHAT, CDR2 FQNNGV. Trimming took 3 bases from V and 2 from J; bases not matched to a gene: 3. Assay: immunoSEQ multiplex PCR; the TCRdb copy retains only in-frame clones and omits some. The sample records tens of thousands of clones, nearly 90% being singletons. The sequence was collected from a man in his 70s with acute or convalescent COVID-19. Sequences were obtained from peripheral blood. The rearrangement links TRBV11-2 to TRBJ2-1; 8 nucleotides align to TRBD2. CDR3 sequence reads: CASSFSGGTYNEQFF. In DNA, the CDR3 is TGTGCCAGCAGCTTCTCGGGAGGGACCTACAATGAGCAGTTCTTC.